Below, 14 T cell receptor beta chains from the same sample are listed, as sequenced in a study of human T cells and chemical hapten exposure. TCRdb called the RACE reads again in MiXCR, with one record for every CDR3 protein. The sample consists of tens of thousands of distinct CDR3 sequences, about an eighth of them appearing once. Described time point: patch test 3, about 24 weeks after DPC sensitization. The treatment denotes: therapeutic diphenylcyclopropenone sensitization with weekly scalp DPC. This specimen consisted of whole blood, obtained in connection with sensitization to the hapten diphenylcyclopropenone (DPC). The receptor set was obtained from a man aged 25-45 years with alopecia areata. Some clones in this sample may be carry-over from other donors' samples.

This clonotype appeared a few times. Written as DNA, the CDR3 is TGCAGTGCCAGACGGGCAGGTCGAGACGCCCGTAACTATGGCTACACCTTC. Encoded protein: CSARRAGRDARNYGYTF. The chain uses TRBV20-1 and TRBJ1-2; D gene unclear. V lost 6 bases and J 1 base, leaving 24 bases between the germline ends. Germline V CDR1 and CDR2: DFQATT, SNEGSKA (reference sequence). The CDR3 loop spans 17 amino acids.

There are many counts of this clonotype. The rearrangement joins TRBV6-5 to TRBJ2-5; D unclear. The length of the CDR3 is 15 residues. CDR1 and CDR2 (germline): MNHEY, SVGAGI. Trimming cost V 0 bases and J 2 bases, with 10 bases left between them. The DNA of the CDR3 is TGTGCCAGCAGTTACTCAAGGACGGATCAAGAGACCCAGTACTTC. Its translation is CASSYSRTDQETQYF.

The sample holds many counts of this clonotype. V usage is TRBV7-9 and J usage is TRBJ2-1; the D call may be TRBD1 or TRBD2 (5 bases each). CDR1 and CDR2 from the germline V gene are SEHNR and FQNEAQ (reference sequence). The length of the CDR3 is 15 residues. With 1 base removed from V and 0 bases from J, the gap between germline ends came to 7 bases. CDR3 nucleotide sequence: TGTGCCAGCAGCTTAGGGGGACGCTCCTACAATGAGCAGTTCTTC. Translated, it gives CASSLGGRSYNEQFF.

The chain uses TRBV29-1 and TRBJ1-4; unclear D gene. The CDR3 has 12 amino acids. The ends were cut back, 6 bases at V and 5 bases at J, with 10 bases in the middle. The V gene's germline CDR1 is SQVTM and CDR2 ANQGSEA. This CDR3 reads CSVSRANEKLFF. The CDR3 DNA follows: TGCAGCGTCTCTCGGGCGAATGAAAAACTGTTTTTT. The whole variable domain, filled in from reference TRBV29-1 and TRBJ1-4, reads SAVISQKPSRDICQRGTSLTIQCQVDSQVTMMFWYRQQPGQSLTLIATANQGSEATYESGFVIDKFPISRPNLTFSTLTVSNMSPEDSSIYLCSVSRANEKLFFGSGTQLSVL.

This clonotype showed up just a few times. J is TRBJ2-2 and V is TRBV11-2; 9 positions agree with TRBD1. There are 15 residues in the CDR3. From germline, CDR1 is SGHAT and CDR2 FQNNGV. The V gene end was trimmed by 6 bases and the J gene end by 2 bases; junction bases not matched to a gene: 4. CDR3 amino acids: CASRLQGANTGELFF. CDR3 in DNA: TGTGCCAGCAGACTACAGGGGGCCAACACCGGGGAGCTGTTTTTT.

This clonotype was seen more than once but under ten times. The CDR3 is CASMQGLPYGYTF. The CDR3, as DNA: TGTGCCAGTATGCAGGGGCTCCCTTATGGCTACACCTTC. The chain combines TRBV19 with TRBJ1-2, with a tentative D call TRBD1 (6 bases). Germline values: CDR1 LNHDA, CDR2 SQIVND (reference sequence). CDR3 length equals 13 residues. The V and J ends lost 7 bases and 5 bases respectively, with 14 bases between them.

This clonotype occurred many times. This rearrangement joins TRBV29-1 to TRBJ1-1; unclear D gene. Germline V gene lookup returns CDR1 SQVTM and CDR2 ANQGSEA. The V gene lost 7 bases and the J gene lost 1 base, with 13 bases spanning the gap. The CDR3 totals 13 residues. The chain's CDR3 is CSARNTGNTEAFF. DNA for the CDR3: TGCAGCGCCCGAAATACGGGGAACACTGAAGCTTTCTTT.

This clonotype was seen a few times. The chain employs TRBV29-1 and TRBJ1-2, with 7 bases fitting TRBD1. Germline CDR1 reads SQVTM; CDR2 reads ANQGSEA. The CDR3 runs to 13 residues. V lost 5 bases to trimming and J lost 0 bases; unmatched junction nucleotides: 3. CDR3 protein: CSVRDRSNYGYTF. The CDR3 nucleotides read TGCAGCGTTCGGGACAGATCTAACTATGGCTACACCTTC.

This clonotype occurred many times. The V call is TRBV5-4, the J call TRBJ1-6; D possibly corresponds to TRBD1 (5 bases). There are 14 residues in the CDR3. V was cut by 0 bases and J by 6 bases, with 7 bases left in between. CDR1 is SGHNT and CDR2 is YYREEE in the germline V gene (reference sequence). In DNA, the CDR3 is TGTGCCAGCAGCTTGGACAGGACTAATTCACCCCTCCACTTT. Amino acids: CASSLDRTNSPLHF.

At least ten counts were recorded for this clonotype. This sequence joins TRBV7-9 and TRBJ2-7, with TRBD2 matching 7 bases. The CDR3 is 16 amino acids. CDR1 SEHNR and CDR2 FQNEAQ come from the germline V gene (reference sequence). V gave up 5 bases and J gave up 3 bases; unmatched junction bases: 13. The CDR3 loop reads CASSPMGGPMHYEQYF. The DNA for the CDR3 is TGTGCCAGCAGCCCGATGGGAGGGCCAATGCACTACGAGCAGTACTTC.

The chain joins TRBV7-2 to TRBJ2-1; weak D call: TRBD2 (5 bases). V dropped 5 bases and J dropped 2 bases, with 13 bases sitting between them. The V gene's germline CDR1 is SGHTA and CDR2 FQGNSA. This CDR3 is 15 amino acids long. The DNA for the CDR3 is TGTGCCAGCAGCCCAGCGCGGGCTCCCTACAATGAGCAGTTCTTC. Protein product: CASSPARAPYNEQFF.

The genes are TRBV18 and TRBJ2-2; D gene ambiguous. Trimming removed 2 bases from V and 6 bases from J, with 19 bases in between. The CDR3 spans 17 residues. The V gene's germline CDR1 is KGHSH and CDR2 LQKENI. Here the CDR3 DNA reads TGTGCCAGCTCACCAGGTGTGTCGGAGTTCGTGTCCGGGGAGCTGTTTTTT. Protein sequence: CASSPGVSEFVSGELFF.

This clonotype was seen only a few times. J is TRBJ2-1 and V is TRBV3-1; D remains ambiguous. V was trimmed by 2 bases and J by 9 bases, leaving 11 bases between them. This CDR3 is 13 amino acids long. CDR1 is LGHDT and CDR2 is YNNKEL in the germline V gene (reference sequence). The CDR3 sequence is CASSQLGLGEQFF. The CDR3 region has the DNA TGTGCCAGCAGCCAACTTGGATTGGGTGAGCAGTTCTTC.

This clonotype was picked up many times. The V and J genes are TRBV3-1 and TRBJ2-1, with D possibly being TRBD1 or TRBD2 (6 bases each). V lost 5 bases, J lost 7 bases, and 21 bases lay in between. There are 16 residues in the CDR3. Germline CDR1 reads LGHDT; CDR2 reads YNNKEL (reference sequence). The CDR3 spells CASSEWGDKGGNEQFF. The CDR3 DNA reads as TGTGCCAGCAGCGAGTGGGGGGACAAAGGAGGAAATGAGCAGTTCTTC.